These 30 T cell receptor beta chains share one sample of origin, sequenced in a study of shared clonotypes between healthy human individuals. Only in-frame clones appear in the TCRdb table, and some are missing; sequencing was by immunoSEQ multiplex PCR. The sample consists of a few million clones, approximately 95% of them appearing once. The sample taken for sequencing was naive CD4+ T cells from PBMCs. Regarding subset: CD45RA+ positively selected. These TCRs come from a man aged 18-30 years in good health. Some clones in this sample may be carry-over from other donors' samples.

The rearrangement joins TRBV6-1 to TRBJ2-2; no clear D gene. The CDR3 is 15 residues long. From germline, CDR1 is MNHNS and CDR2 SASEGT. V lost 0 bases and J 1 base, leaving 6 bases between the germline ends. The CDR3 reads CASSEALLNTGELFF. CDR3 DNA: TGTGCCAGCAGTGAAGCACTCCTGAACACCGGGGAGCTGTTTTTT.

The V and J genes are TRBV6-5 and TRBJ1-1; no firm D call. In germline, CDR1 is MNHEY, CDR2 SVGAGI. Deletions cut 5 bases from V and 10 bases from J, with 11 bases between. This CDR3 is 11 amino acids long. CDR3 nucleotide sequence: TGTGCCAGCAGTCAGGAAATTCGAGCTTTCTTT. It translates to CASSQEIRAFF.

This chain links TRBV15 with TRBJ2-1; D may be TRBD2 (5 bases). Germline V CDR1 and CDR2: LNHNV, YYDKDF (reference sequence). The length of the CDR3 is 13 residues. Trimming pared 4 bases from V and 13 bases from J, leaving 17 bases between. CDR3 sequence (DNA): TGTGCCACCAGCACCACTCCCAGGACTTTCCAGTTCTTC. Translation: CATSTTPRTFQFF.

CDR3 DNA: TGCGCCAGCACCCTCCCCCCGGGTCGAGAGTCCTACAATGAGCAGTTCTTC. Translation: CASTLPPGRESYNEQFF. The chain joins TRBV10-2 to TRBJ2-1, with unresolved D. From germline, CDR1 is WSHSY and CDR2 SAAADI. V was trimmed by 7 bases and J by 1 base, leaving 20 bases between them. The CDR3 consists of 17 residues.

Turning to this clone: The sample carries other DNA sequences with the same CDR3. This sequence joins TRBV5-1 and TRBJ2-7; D unclear. V was pared by 0 bases and J by 0 bases, with 7 bases between. CDR1 and CDR2 (germline): SGHRS, YFSETQ. CDR3 length: 14 amino acids. CDR3 sequence reads: CASSLDGSSYEQYF. The CDR3 bases are TGCGCCAGCAGCTTGGATGGCAGCTCCTACGAGCAGTACTTC.

The rearrangement uses TRBV28 and TRBJ2-7, with 9 bases matching TRBD2. Per germline, CDR1 MDHEN and CDR2 SYDVKM. This CDR3 region has 16 residues. Trimming cost V 4 bases and J 7 bases; bases outside gene matches: 14. The CDR3 nucleotides are TGTGCCAGCAGTTGGGCCCAGGTTAGCGGGAGTGGAGAGCAGTACTTC. It specifies CASSWAQVSGSGEQYF.

The chain recombines TRBV7-2 with TRBJ2-7, with 9 bases aligning to TRBD1. The germline gives CDR1 SGHTA, CDR2 FQGNSA. V lost 1 base to trimming and J lost 2 bases; unmatched junction nucleotides: 6. This CDR3 is 16 amino acids long. The CDR3 is CASSLGPGQGPYEQYF. The DNA for the CDR3 is TGTGCCAGCAGCTTAGGACCGGGACAGGGACCCTACGAGCAGTACTTC. Full variable domain (outside the CDR3, taken from reference TRBV7-2 and TRBJ2-7): GAGVSQSPSNKVTEKGKDVELRCDPISGHTALYWYRQSLGQGLEFLIYFQGNSAPDKSGLPSDRFSAERTGGSVSTLTIQRTQQEDSAVYLCASSLGPGQGPYEQYFGPGTRLTVT.

The rearrangement joins TRBV18 to TRBJ2-3, with TRBD2 matching over 10 bases. The germline V gene encodes CDR1 KGHSH and CDR2 LQKENI. Unmatched junction bases numbered 0, after V lost 0 bases and J lost 6 bases. The CDR3 length is 14 residues. The CDR3 is CASSPPTSGDTQYF. The CDR3 DNA follows: TGTGCCAGCTCACCACCGACTAGCGGGGATACGCAGTATTTT.

This sequence joins TRBV20-1 and TRBJ2-3; D is unresolved. Germline V gene sequence: CDR1 DFQATT, CDR2 SNEGSKA (reference sequence). The CDR3 has 11 residues. CDR3 protein: CRAVNPGTQYF. The CDR3 coding sequence is TGCAGGGCCGTGAACCCGGGTACGCAGTATTTT.

The chain carries TRBV6-5 and TRBJ1-3; 8 bases are a match to TRBD1. The CDR3 loop spans 15 amino acids. The V segment lost 3 bases and the J segment 4 bases; nucleotides outside the gene matches: 5. Per germline, CDR1 MNHEY and CDR2 SVGAGI. In nucleotides, the CDR3 is TGTGCCAGCAGTTATAAGACAGGGGCCGGAAACACCATATATTTT. This translates into CASSYKTGAGNTIYF.

The V call is TRBV28, the J call TRBJ2-2, with 11 bases aligning to TRBD1. Germline assignment: CDR1 MDHEN and CDR2 SYDVKM. This CDR3 contains 15 residues. J gave up 6 bases and V 6 bases, and 6 bases lay outside the gene matches. The CDR3 spells CASSNRDRGAGELFF. The CDR3 DNA is TGTGCCAGCAGCAACCGGGACAGGGGGGCCGGGGAGCTGTTTTTT.

CDR3 sequence (DNA): TGTGCCAGCAGTCTCAACCCCACTGAGCTTTTGAGCTCCTATAATTCACCCCTCCACTTT. Translating gives CASSLNPTELLSSYNSPLHF. This rearrangement joins TRBV2 to TRBJ1-6; D gene unclear. V lost 5 bases to trimming and J lost 0 bases, with 23 bases between them. The germline V gene encodes CDR1 SNHLY and CDR2 FYNNEI. The CDR3 sequence is 20 residues long.

The V gene is TRBV7-9, the J gene TRBJ2-3, with D uncertain. This CDR3 is 15 amino acids long. The V gene's germline CDR1 is SEHNR and CDR2 FQNEAQ (reference sequence). Trimming cost V 1 base and J 1 base, with 9 bases left between them. CDR3 residues: CASSLGVGRTDTQYF. The CDR3 coding sequence is TGTGCCAGCAGCTTAGGGGTAGGACGCACAGATACGCAGTATTTT. Using reference TRBV7-9 and TRBJ2-3 for the parts outside the CDR3, the full variable domain is DTGVSQNPRHKITKRGQNVTFRCDPISEHNRLYWYRQTLGQGPEFLTYFQNEAQLEKSRLLSDRFSAERPKGSFSTLEIQRTEQGDSAMYLCASSLGVGRTDTQYFGPGTRLTVL.

The chain employs TRBV7-8 and TRBJ2-1; 9 positions match TRBD2. The germline V gene has CDR1 SGHVS and CDR2 FQNEAQ. CDR3 length: 15 amino acids. The trim removed 2 bases at V and 9 bases at J, leaving 8 bases unmatched. This CDR3 reads CASSLLAGPPREQFF. In DNA, the CDR3 is TGTGCCAGCAGCTTACTAGCGGGACCACCCCGTGAGCAGTTCTTC.

The chain is built from TRBV19 and TRBJ1-5; D unresolved. The germline CDR1 and CDR2 sequences are LNHDA and SQIVND (reference sequence). The CDR3 covers 14 residues. V was shortened by 7 bases and J by 3 bases, with 13 bases between the two germline ends. The CDR3 protein is CASIGKPNNQPQHF. The DNA for the CDR3 is TGTGCCAGTATAGGGAAGCCGAACAATCAGCCCCAGCATTTT. The full variable domain, with the rest looked up from reference TRBV19 and TRBJ1-5, is DGGITQSPKYLFRKEGQNVTLSCEQNLNHDAMYWYRQDPGQGLRLIYYSQIVNDFQKGDIAEGYSVSREKKESFPLTVTSAQKNPTAFYLCASIGKPNNQPQHFGDGTRLSIL.

This chain joins TRBV9 and TRBJ1-2, with a weak D call TRBD1 (6 bases). V shed 1 base and J shed 8 bases, with 21 bases lying between them. CDR1 is SGDLS, CDR2 YYNGEE, per germline. The CDR3 length is 16 residues. The CDR3 loop reads CASSVNPQGFGGGYTF. The CDR3 coding sequence is TGTGCCAGCAGCGTAAACCCGCAGGGGTTCGGGGGCGGCTACACCTTC.

The chain links TRBV9 to TRBJ1-2; the D is unclear. The CDR3 length is 14 residues. Germline V gives CDR1 SGDLS, CDR2 YYNGEE. V lost 0 bases and J 8 bases, leaving 14 bases between the germline ends. CDR3 in amino acids: CASSVGSLRGGYTF. CDR3 nucleotides: TGTGCCAGCAGCGTAGGTTCCCTCAGAGGAGGCTACACCTTC.

In this sample, this clone turned up once. The rearrangement joins TRBV6-5 to TRBJ2-1; TRBD1 matches at 11 bases. The length of the CDR3 is 15 residues. The V gene's germline CDR1 is MNHEY and CDR2 SVGAGI. V lost 2 bases, J lost 8 bases, and 5 bases stayed unmatched. The CDR3 is CASSYRRTGGHEQFF. In nucleotides, the CDR3 is TGTGCCAGCAGTTACAGGCGGACAGGGGGCCATGAGCAGTTCTTC.

On this clone: Additional DNA sequences in this sample encode the identical CDR3. The gene calls are TRBV7-2 and TRBJ2-5; D remains ambiguous. The germline CDR1 and CDR2 sequences are SGHTA and FQGNSA. There are 14 residues in the CDR3. V lost 5 bases and J lost 6, with 16 bases in between. Here the CDR3 reads CASSPRLASQTQYF. CDR3 DNA: TGTGCCAGCAGCCCCCGTTTAGCTAGTCAGACCCAGTACTTC.

The chain is built from TRBV19 and TRBJ2-1; TRBD1 matches at 11 bases. From germline, CDR1 is LNHDA and CDR2 SQIVND (reference sequence). The trim removed 4 bases at V and 8 bases at J, leaving 13 bases unmatched. The CDR3 has 17 residues. CDR3 bases: TGTGCCAGTAGTAGACGGACAGGGGGCCAGGTAAGCGATGAGCAGTTCTTC. This gives the protein CASSRRTGGQVSDEQFF.

The chain has TRBV29-1 and TRBJ1-3, with D perhaps matching TRBD1 (5 bases). This CDR3 is 12 amino acids long. The germline CDR1 and CDR2 sequences are SQVTM and ANQGSEA. Trimming left V 7 bases short and J 8 bases short, with 15 bases between. Here the CDR3 reads CSAYGGSDTIYF. DNA of the CDR3: TGCAGCGCGTACGGGGGGTCGGACACCATATATTTT.

This clone was picked up a small number of times. The rearrangement joins TRBV29-1 to TRBJ1-1; unclear D gene. Germline values: CDR1 SQVTM, CDR2 ANQGSEA. The CDR3 runs 13 residues. The ends were cut back, 6 bases at V and 5 bases at J, with 16 bases in the middle. CDR3 sequence: CSVAGLAVTEAFF. CDR3 in DNA: TGCAGCGTGGCCGGGCTGGCGGTAACTGAAGCTTTCTTT.

The J gene is TRBJ2-5, the V gene TRBV6-1, with a possible D match to TRBD1 (5 bases). The CDR3 runs to 13 residues. With 6 bases removed from V and 2 bases from J, the gap between germline ends came to 10 bases. Germline assignment: CDR1 MNHNS and CDR2 SASEGT. CDR3 region: CASRRQGQETQYF. In DNA, the CDR3 is TGTGCCAGCAGACGGCAGGGACAAGAGACCCAGTACTTC.

This chain uses TRBV7-2 with TRBJ2-7, with 10 bases aligning to TRBD2. Per germline, CDR1 SGHTA and CDR2 FQGNSA. V shed 5 bases, J shed 0 bases, and the junction held 7 bases outside the gene matches. The CDR3 contains 16 residues. The DNA of the CDR3 is TGTGCCAGCAGCCTAACCCCTAGCGGGAGCTCCTACGAGCAGTACTTC. The encoded protein is CASSLTPSGSSYEQYF.

On this clone: The same CDR3 arises from other DNA sequences in this sample as well. This chain joins TRBV6-1 and TRBJ2-3; D is unresolved. CDR1 MNHNS and CDR2 SASEGT come from the germline V gene. The CDR3 spans 14 residues. Trimming pared 1 base from V and 0 bases from J, leaving 5 bases between. The CDR3 here is CASSEGYSTDTQYF. CDR3 sequence (DNA): TGTGCCAGCAGTGAAGGTTACAGCACAGATACGCAGTATTTT.

Concerning this clone: Other DNA sequences of this sample code for an identical CDR3. The genes are TRBV5-1 and TRBJ1-1; 11 positions agree with TRBD1. V was pared by 0 bases and J by 4 bases, with 2 bases of the junction left unmatched. CDR1 SGHRS and CDR2 YFSETQ come from the germline V gene. The CDR3 has 15 residues. Written as DNA, the CDR3 is TGCGCCAGCAGCTTGGGGACAGGGGGCGGCACTGAAGCTTTCTTT. It translates to CASSLGTGGGTEAFF.

CDR3 sequence reads: CASSPYNTDTQYF. CDR3 DNA: TGTGCCAGCAGCCCATACAACACAGATACGCAGTATTTT. The J gene is TRBJ2-3, the V gene TRBV9; the D is unclear. The CDR3 totals 13 residues. Trimming left V 4 bases short and J 2 bases short, with 8 bases between. The germline CDR1 and CDR2 sequences are SGDLS and YYNGEE.

This clone appeared a single time. The rearrangement uses TRBV6-5 and TRBJ1-2; D perhaps matches TRBD1 (6 bases). This CDR3 spans 12 amino acids. Germline CDR1 reads MNHEY; CDR2 reads SVGAGI. Trimming stripped 5 bases from V and 6 bases from J, with 10 bases between. The CDR3 region has the DNA TGTGCCAGCAGTGAGGGGGGAAATGGCTACACCTTC. It encodes CASSEGGNGYTF.

J is TRBJ2-1 and V is TRBV7-9; 7 bases fit TRBD1. The V and J ends lost 0 bases and 4 bases, in that order; junction bases with no gene match: 15. The germline V gene encodes CDR1 SEHNR and CDR2 FQNEAQ (reference sequence). The CDR3 is made up of 19 amino acids. CDR3 bases: TGTGCCAGCAGCTTAGCGAACGAAAAGACAGGGATAAGGTACAATGAGCAGTTCTTC. It encodes CASSLANEKTGIRYNEQFF.

This clone appeared a single time. The chain carries TRBV7-2 and TRBJ2-7, with 10 positions matching TRBD2. The CDR3 sequence is 17 residues long. After removal of 5 bases from V and 2 bases from J, the junction contained 12 bases not matched to a gene. Germline V gene data show CDR1 as SGHTA and CDR2 as FQGNSA. CDR3 DNA: TGTGCCAGCAGCCGGACTAGCGGCACGATTTTAGCCTACGAGCAGTACTTC. This codes for CASSRTSGTILAYEQYF.